This T cell receptor (beta chain) is from a study of shared clonotypes between healthy human individuals. Genomic DNA per cell subset filled all wells of several immunoSEQ plates. Here immunoSEQ multiplex PCR was the method, and the copy in TCRdb shows in-frame clones only, minus some. This sample has 550,000 to 850,000 clones; 72% occur once, and the top ten carry roughly 1.8%. Each sample came from a Caucasian adult donor living in Nashville, Tennessee. Sequencing was carried out using memory CD4+ T cells sorted from blood. Subset specified: CD45RA-negative fraction. The receptor was isolated from a woman younger than 45 in good health.

The CDR3 nucleotides read TGCAGCGTTGGAGCGTCGAACACTGAAGCTTTCTTT. Protein: CSVGASNTEAFF. The chain links TRBV29-1 to TRBJ1-1; D ambiguous. Germline V CDR1 and CDR2: SQVTM, ANQGSEA. This CDR3 is built from 12 residues. V lost 4 bases and J 1 base, leaving 7 bases between the germline ends.